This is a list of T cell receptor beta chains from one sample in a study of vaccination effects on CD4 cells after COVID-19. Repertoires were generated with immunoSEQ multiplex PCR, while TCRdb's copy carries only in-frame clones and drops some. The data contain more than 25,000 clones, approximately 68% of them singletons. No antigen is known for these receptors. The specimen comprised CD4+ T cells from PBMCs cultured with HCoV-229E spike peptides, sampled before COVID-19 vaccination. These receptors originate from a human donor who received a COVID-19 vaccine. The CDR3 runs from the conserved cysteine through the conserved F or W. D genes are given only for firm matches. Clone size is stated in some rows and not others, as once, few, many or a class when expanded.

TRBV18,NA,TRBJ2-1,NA,TGTGCCAGCTCACCACCAGGGGCCGCAGAGCAGTTCTTC,CASSPPGAAEQFF
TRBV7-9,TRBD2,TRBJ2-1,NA,TGTGCCAGCAGCTTAGGCGGGGGGGCCGCTGAGCAGTTCTTC,CASSLGGGAAEQFF
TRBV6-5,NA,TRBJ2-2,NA,TGTGCCAGCAGTTACGGGAGAACGGGTGGGGAGCTGTTTTTT,CASSYGRTGGELFF
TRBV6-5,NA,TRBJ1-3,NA,TGTGCCAGCACCAAGCCGGGGGGCTCTGGAAACACCATATATTTT,CASTKPGGSGNTIYF
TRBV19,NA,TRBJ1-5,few,TGTGCCAGTAGTATAGCAGGGCTGGGCAATCAGCCCCAGCATTTT,CASSIAGLGNQPQHF
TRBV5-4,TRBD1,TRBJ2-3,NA,TGTGCCAGCAGCCCCGGGACAGGGAGGACAGATACGCAGTATTTT,CASSPGTGRTDTQYF
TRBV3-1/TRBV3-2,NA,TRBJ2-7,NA,TGTGCCAGCAGCCAAGGACTACACCCATACGAGCAGTACTTC,CASSQGLHPYEQYF
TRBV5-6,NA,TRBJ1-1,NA,TGTGCCAGCAGCTTGGGGGGGGCTCGGACTGAAGCTTTCTTT,CASSLGGARTEAFF
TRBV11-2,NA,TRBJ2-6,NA,TGTGCCAGCAGCTTAGATCCGGGAGCCGGGGCCAACGTCCTGACTTTC,CASSLDPGAGANVLTF
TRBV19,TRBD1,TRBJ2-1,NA,TGTGCCAGTAGTCCCCCCGACGGGACAGGGTACAATGAGCAGTTCTTC,CASSPPDGTGYNEQFF
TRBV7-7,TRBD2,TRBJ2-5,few,TGTGCTAGCAGCCCTACTAGCGGGCGGGTGACCCAGTACTTC,CASSPTSGRVTQYF
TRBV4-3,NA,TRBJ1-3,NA,TGCGCCAGCAGCCAAGCGGGTCGGTTCTCTGGAAACACCATATATTTT,CASSQAGRFSGNTIYF
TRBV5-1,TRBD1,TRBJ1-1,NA,TGCGCCAGCAGCACCACCGGGACAGCTGAAGCTTTCTTT,CASSTTGTAEAFF
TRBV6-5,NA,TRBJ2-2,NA,TGTGCCAGCAGTCGCCCCGCCGGGGAGCTGTTTTTT,CASSRPAGELFF
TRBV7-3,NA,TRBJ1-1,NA,TGTGCCAGCAGCCCCTCGGGATCGAGGAACACTGAAGCTTTCTTT,CASSPSGSRNTEAFF
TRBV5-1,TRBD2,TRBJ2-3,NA,TGCGCCAGCAGCTGGACTAGCGGGAGGCCAGATACGCAGTATTTT,CASSWTSGRPDTQYF
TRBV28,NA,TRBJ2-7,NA,TGTGCCAGCATGGGGCAGGCGGGGGAGCAGTACTTC,CASMGQAGEQYF
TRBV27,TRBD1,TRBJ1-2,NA,TGTGCCAGCAGTCCAACAGGGGGTAAGGGCTACACCTTC,CASSPTGGKGYTF
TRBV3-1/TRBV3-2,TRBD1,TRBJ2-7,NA,TGTGCCAGCAGCTACACAGGGGACGAGCAGTACTTC,CASSYTGDEQYF
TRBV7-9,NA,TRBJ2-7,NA,TGTGCCAGCAGCTTAGAGGGCCGCTCCTACGAGCAGTACTTC,CASSLEGRSYEQYF
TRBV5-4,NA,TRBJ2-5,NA,TGTGCCAGCAGCTTGGCGGGAACTGGGGAGACCCAGTACTTC,CASSLAGTGETQYF
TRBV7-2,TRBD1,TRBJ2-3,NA,TGTGCCAGCAGCTTAGAGGACAGGGGGCGAGATACGCAGTATTTT,CASSLEDRGRDTQYF
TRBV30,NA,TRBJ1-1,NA,TGTGCCTGGAGTACAAACGGGTGGCGAGGAGCTTTCTTT,CAWSTNGWRGAFF
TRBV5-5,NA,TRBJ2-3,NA,TGTGCCAGCAGCTTGGGTAGGGGACTTGCTAGCACAGATACGCAGTATTTT,CASSLGRGLASTDTQYF
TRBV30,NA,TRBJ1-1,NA,TGTGCCTGGAGTGTACCCCAGACAGGGAACACTGAAGCTTTCTTT,CAWSVPQTGNTEAFF
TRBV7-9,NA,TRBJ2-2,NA,TGTGCCAGCAGCCCCTCGGGTCTCTCGAACACCGGGGAGCTGTTTTTT,CASSPSGLSNTGELFF
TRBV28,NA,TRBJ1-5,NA,TGTGCCAGCAGTTTCCTCAATCAGCCCCAGCATTTT,CASSFLNQPQHF
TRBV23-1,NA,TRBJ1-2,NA,TGCGCCAGCAGTCAAGGCTGCGGTCCTAACTATGGCTACACCTTC,CASSQGCGPNYGYTF
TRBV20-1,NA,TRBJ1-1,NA,TGCAGTGCTAATGAAGCTTTCTTT,CSANEAFF
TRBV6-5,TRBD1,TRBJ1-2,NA,TGTGCCAGCATTGGACAGGTTACTAACTATGGCTACACCTTC,CASIGQVTNYGYTF
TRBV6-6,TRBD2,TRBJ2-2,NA,TGTGCCAGCAGTCCCCTCGGACTAGCGGGGGGCACCGGGGAGCTGTTTTTT,CASSPLGLAGGTGELFF
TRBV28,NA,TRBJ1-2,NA,TGTGCCAGCAGTTTAGGAGGCACAGCGAACGGCTACACCTTC,CASSLGGTANGYTF
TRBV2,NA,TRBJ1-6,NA,TGTGCCAGCAAGCGCGACAGGAATAATTCACCCCTCCACTTT,CASKRDRNNSPLHF
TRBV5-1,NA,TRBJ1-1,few,TGCGCCAGCAGCTTGGCCAGGGGTGGCACTGAAGCTTTCTTT,CASSLARGGTEAFF
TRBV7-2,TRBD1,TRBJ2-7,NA,TGTGCCAGCAGCAACAGGGGCTCCAGCTCCTACGAGCAGTACTTC,CASSNRGSSSYEQYF
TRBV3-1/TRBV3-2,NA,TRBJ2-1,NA,TGTGCCAGCAGTTTACCGGGACTGCAGTTCTTC,CASSLPGLQFF
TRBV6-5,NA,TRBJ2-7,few,TGTGCCAGCAGTTACGGTCTGACAGGTGGGTCCTACGAGCAGTACTTC,CASSYGLTGGSYEQYF
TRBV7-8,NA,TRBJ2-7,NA,TGTGCCAGCAGCTTATCCTACAGGGCCCCCGTCCACGAGCAGTACTTC,CASSLSYRAPVHEQYF
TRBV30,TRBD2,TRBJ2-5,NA,TGTGCCTGGACTAGCGGGAGAGGGGACCAGTACTTC,CAWTSGRGDQYF
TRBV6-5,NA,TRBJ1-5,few,TGTGCCAGCAGCCTAGGGACCCCCTTTAATCAGCCCCAGCATTTT,CASSLGTPFNQPQHF
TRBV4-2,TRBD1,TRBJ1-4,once,TGTGCCAGCAGCCAAGAGGGGACAGGGGGGAGAGGAAAACTGTTTTTT,CASSQEGTGGRGKLFF
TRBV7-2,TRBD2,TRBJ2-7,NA,TGTGCCAGCAGCTGGGGGACTAGCGGACTTTACGAGCAGTACTTC,CASSWGTSGLYEQYF
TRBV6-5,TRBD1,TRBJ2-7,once,TGTGCCAGCAGTTACGACAGGGCCCACGAGCAGTACTTC,CASSYDRAHEQYF
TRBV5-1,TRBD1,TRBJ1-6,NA,TGCGCCAGCAGCTTGGAAGGGACAGGGTTTTCACCCCTCCACTTT,CASSLEGTGFSPLHF
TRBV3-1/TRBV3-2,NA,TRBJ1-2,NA,TGTGCCAGCAGCCAAGGGCCAGAGGGAGGCTACACCTTC,CASSQGPEGGYTF
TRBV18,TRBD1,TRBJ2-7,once,TGTGCCAGCTCACCTGGGACAGCCGTTTTTACCTACGAGCAGTACTTC,CASSPGTAVFTYEQYF
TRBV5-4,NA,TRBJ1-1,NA,TGTGCCAGCAGCTTGGGGTTAAGCTCTCTGGGCACTGAAGCTTTCTTT,CASSLGLSSLGTEAFF
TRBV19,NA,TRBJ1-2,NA,TGTGCCAGTAGTGAGCTACAGGCCCCCTATGGCTACACCTTC,CASSELQAPYGYTF
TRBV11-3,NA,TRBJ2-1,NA,TGTGCCAGCAGCGATACCCCGGACGGAAATGAGCAGTTCTTC,CASSDTPDGNEQFF